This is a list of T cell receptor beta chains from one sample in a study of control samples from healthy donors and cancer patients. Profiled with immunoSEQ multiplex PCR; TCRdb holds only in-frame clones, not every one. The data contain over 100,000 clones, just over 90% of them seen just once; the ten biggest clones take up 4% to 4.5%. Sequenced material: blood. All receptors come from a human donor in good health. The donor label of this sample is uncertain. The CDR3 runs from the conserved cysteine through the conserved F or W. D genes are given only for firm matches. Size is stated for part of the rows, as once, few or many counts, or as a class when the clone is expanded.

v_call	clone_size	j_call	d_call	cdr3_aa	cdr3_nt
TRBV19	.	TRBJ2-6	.	CASNSGSSGANVLTF	TGTGCCAGTAACAGCGGTAGCTCTGGGGCCAACGTCCTGACTTTC
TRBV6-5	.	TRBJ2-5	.	CASTRGPWETQYF	TGTGCCAGCACCCGGGGCCCTTGGGAGACCCAGTACTTC
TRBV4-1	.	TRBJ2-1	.	CASSLPYGSHHNEQFF	TGCGCCAGCAGCCTCCCATATGGGTCTCATCACAATGAGCAGTTCTTC
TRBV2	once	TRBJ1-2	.	CASTPSVDGKNGYTF	TGTGCCAGCACTCCAAGCGTGGACGGCAAGAATGGCTACACCTTC
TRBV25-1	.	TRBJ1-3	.	CASSAGGGGNTIYF	TGTGCCAGCAGTGCGGGAGGGGGTGGAAACACCATATATTTT
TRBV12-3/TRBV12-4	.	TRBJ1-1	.	CASSLLPEGGAFF	TGTGCCAGCAGTTTACTCCCGGAAGGTGGAGCTTTCTTT
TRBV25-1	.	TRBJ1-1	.	CASEPGMSTEAFF	TGTGCCAGCGAACCAGGGATGTCCACTGAAGCTTTCTTT
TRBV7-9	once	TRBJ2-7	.	CAIALTSVGEQYF	TGTGCCATCGCCCTTACTAGTGTAGGCGAGCAGTACTTC
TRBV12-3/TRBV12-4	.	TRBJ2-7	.	CASADSYEQYF	TGTGCCAGCGCGGACAGCTACGAGCAGTACTTC
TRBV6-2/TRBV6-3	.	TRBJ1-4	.	CASSLQGRREKLFF	TGTGCCAGCAGTTTACAGGGAAGAAGGGAAAAACTGTTTTTT
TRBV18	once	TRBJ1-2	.	CASSQRPGDGHTF	TGTGCCAGCTCACAAAGGCCAGGGGATGGCCACACCTTC
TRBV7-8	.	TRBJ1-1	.	CASSLVSNAATEAFF	TGTGCCAGCAGCTTAGTCTCTAACGCCGCCACTGAAGCTTTCTTT
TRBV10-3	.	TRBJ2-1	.	CAIRTLPGVVEQFF	TGTGCCATCAGAACGCTCCCGGGGGTAGTTGAGCAGTTCTTC
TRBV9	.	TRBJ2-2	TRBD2	CASRGGGATGELFF	TGTGCCAGCAGAGGCGGGGGGGCCACCGGGGAGCTGTTTTTT
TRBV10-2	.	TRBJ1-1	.	CASSIGRAEAFF	TGCGCCAGCAGCATAGGGAGGGCTGAAGCTTTCTTT
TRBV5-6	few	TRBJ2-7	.	CASSFRGEQYF	TGTGCCAGCAGCTTCCGGGGCGAGCAGTACTTC
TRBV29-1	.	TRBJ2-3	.	CSVELEADTQYF	TGCAGCGTTGAACTCGAGGCAGATACGCAGTATTTT
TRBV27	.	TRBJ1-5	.	CASSLIGTSQPQHF	TGTGCCAGCAGTTTAATAGGGACTAGTCAGCCCCAGCATTTT
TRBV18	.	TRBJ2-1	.	CASSEGGSAYNEQFF	TGTGCCAGCTCAGAGGGGGGGAGTGCCTACAATGAGCAGTTCTTC
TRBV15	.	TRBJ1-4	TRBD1	CATSREQGIVWEKLFF	TGTGCCACCAGCAGAGAACAGGGGATTGTTTGGGAAAAACTGTTTTTT
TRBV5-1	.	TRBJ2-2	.	CASSLQGSTGELFF	TGCGCCAGCAGTCTCCAGGGGAGCACCGGGGAGCTGTTTTTT
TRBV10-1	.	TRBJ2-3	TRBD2	CASSGASGVTDTQYF	TGCGCCAGCAGTGGGGCCAGCGGGGTCACAGATACGCAGTATTTT
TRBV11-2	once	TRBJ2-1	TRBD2	CASSSGRGGLGNEQFF	TGTGCCAGCAGCTCCGGTCGGGGGGGCTTGGGAAATGAGCAGTTCTTC